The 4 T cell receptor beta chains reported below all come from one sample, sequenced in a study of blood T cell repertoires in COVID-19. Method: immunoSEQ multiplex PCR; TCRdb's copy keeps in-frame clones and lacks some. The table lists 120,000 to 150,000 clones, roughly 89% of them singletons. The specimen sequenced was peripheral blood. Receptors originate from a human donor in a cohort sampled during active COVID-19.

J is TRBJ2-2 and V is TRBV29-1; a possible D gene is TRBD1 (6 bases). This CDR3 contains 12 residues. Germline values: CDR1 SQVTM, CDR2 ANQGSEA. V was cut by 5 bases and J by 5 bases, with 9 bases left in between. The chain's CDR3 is CSVTGITGELFF. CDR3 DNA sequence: TGCAGCGTTACAGGGATTACCGGGGAGCTGTTTTTT.

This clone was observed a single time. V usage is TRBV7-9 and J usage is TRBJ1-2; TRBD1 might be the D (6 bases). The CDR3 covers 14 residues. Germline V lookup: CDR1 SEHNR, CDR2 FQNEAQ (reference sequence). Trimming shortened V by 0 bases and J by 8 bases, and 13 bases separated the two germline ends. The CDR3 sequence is CASSLALTGIGYTF. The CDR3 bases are TGTGCCAGCAGCTTAGCTCTTACAGGGATCGGCTACACCTTC.

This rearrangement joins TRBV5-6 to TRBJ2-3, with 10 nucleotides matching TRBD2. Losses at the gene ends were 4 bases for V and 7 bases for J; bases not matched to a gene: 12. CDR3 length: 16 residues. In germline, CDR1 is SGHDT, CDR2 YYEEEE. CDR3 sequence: CASSPLSGGFEHTQYF. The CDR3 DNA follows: TGTGCCAGCAGCCCCCTTAGCGGGGGGTTCGAGCATACGCAGTATTTT.

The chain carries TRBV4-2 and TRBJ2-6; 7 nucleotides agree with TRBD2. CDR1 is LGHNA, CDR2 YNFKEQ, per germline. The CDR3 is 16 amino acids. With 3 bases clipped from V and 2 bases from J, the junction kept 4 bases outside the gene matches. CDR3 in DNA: TGTGCCAGCAGCCAGCTACGGGGGGCTGGGGCCAACGTCCTGACTTTC. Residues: CASSQLRGAGANVLTF.